These T cell receptor beta chains were read from a single sample in a study of T cell repertoires in cytomegalovirus infection. Their specific antigens are unknown. TCRdb re-called the reads through MiXCR, storing one row per CDR3 protein. The sample lists roughly 990,000 distinct CDR3 sequences, roughly 31% occurring once. The source was cultured CD8+ T cells from PBMCs, collected from culture after CMV antigen stimulation. The source is a human donor in good health (CMV status not recorded). Some clones in this sample may be carry-over from other donors' samples. The conserved cysteine and the conserved F or W are not part of the CDR3 here. Fields, in order: V gene, J gene, CDR3 protein.

>TRBV12-3/TRBV12-4|TRBJ2-3
ASSARTGVHDFTDTQY
>TRBV6-6|TRBJ2-6
ASRAGGTGANVLT
>TRBV25-1|TRBJ2-4
ASSKKGVGYVNIQY
>TRBV7-6|TRBJ2-3
ASSLRPTGDQGTQY
>TRBV6-8|TRBJ2-1
ASSYTNSNEQF
>TRBV10-2|TRBJ2-3
ASSEDRLSDTQY
>TRBV12-3/TRBV12-4|TRBJ1-5
ASTVGHFNQPQH
>TRBV10-3|TRBJ2-3
AISESGPTDTQY
>TRBV14|TRBJ2-1
ASSQAGVGEF
>TRBV29-1|TRBJ2-1
SAAGGGGSYNEQF
>TRBV3-1|TRBJ1-5
ASSHDSRQPQH
>TRBV7-9|TRBJ2-7
ATSGSGGLEQY
>TRBV6-5|TRBJ2-3
ASSYQWGETDTQY
>TRBV4-3|TRBJ2-2
ASSHRQGVTGELF
>TRBV12-5|TRBJ1-1
ASGLVREQENTEAF
>TRBV6-1|TRBJ1-3
ASTPRTGGKNTIY
>TRBV24-1|TRBJ2-2
ATSDFSDPLANTGELF
>TRBV7-8|TRBJ2-4
ASSLRYGEIAKNIQY
>TRBV13|TRBJ1-2
ASSIGRTSYGYT
>TRBV7-6|TRBJ1-1
ASSPPVRDTYTEAF
>TRBV6-1|TRBJ1-2
ASSESLANYSYT
>TRBV28|TRBJ2-5
ASRSLAGQQETQY
>TRBV20-1|TRBJ2-3
SAPGPEQPDTQY
>TRBV12-3/TRBV12-4|TRBJ2-2
ASSPPGQGMAGELF
>TRBV7-8|TRBJ2-1
ASSSAGTGDEIFYNEQF
>TRBV11-2|TRBJ2-1
ASSPRTGLNEQF
>TRBV20-1|TRBJ2-3
SASWLAESTDTQY
>TRBV27|TRBJ2-7
ASSFSRGYEQY
>TRBV2|TRBJ2-2
ASERRFSGRELF
>TRBV5-4|TRBJ2-1
ASSFLAGRVNEQF
>TRBV7-4|TRBJ2-2
ASSPVRTLREMELF
>TRBV7-9|TRBJ2-1
ASNLPLINNEQF
>TRBV12-3/TRBV12-4|TRBJ2-3
ASSFILAGRLIDTDTQY
>TRBV4-1|TRBJ1-4
ASSQEVTNEKLF
>TRBV20-1|TRBJ2-5
SARPPSGGNYQETQY
>TRBV3-1|TRBJ1-4
ASSREGTGHMNMGKLF
>TRBV19|TRBJ2-2
ASSIGRTGELF
>TRBV4-2|TRBJ2-7
ASSQAAAGGSYEQY
>TRBV7-9|TRBJ1-2
ASSLPTGGKNYGYT
>TRBV25-1|TRBJ1-2
ASSESSTGGYGYT